The 14 T cell receptor beta chains listed next were all sequenced from one sample in a study of blood T cell repertoires in COVID-19. Generated by immunoSEQ multiplex PCR, the TCRdb table keeps only in-frame clones and is missing some. The sample lists some 270,000 clones; about four fifths were seen once. The sequenced material came from PBMCs or T cells enriched from blood (not recorded which). Receptors originate from a man in his forties or fifties who had recovered from COVID-19.

The chain couples TRBV11-1 to TRBJ2-5; D is possibly TRBD1 (5 bases). Germline V gives CDR1 SGHAT, CDR2 FQDESV (reference sequence). The germline V and J ends were trimmed by 5 bases and 4 bases, with 14 bases remaining between them. The CDR3 runs to 14 residues. CDR3 residues: CASSRRTRAETQYF. As DNA, the CDR3 is TGTGCCAGCAGCCGACGTACCAGGGCAGAGACCCAGTACTTC.

The J gene is TRBJ2-3, the V gene TRBV29-1, with TRBD2 identical over 16 bases. J was trimmed by 8 bases and V by 6 bases; bases with no gene match: 5. CDR1 is SQVTM, CDR2 ANQGSEA, per germline. The length of the CDR3 is 14 residues. Here the CDR3 DNA reads TGCAGCGTGGGACTAGCGGGAGGGCCGGGTACGCAGTATTTT. As protein: CSVGLAGGPGTQYF.

The J gene is TRBJ1-2, the V gene TRBV12-5; D not certain. Trimming shortened V by 2 bases and J by 6 bases, and 16 bases separated the two germline ends. Germline V gene sequence: CDR1 LGHNT, CDR2 FRNRAP. This CDR3 spans 15 amino acids. The CDR3 region has the DNA TGTGCTAGTGGTTTGTGGCAGGTTTCTCACCATGGCTACACCTTC. Its translation is CASGLWQVSHHGYTF.

This chain uses TRBV28 with TRBJ2-1; TRBD2 matches 11 bases. The CDR3 is 17 amino acids. Germline trimming cut 6 bases from V and 7 bases from J; bases unmatched to any gene: 14. The germline V gene encodes CDR1 MDHEN and CDR2 SYDVKM. The DNA for the CDR3 is TGTGCCAGCAGCAACCCCTTACTAGCGGGAGTATTTAATGAGCAGTTCTTC. Its translation is CASSNPLLAGVFNEQFF.

V is TRBV28 and J is TRBJ1-5, with D possibly being TRBD1 (6 bases). Trimming left V 5 bases short and J 0 bases short, with 17 bases between. From germline, CDR1 is MDHEN and CDR2 SYDVKM. The CDR3 is 17 residues long. The CDR3 reads CASSPYTDSVSNQPQHF. In nucleotides, the CDR3 is TGTGCCAGCAGTCCTTATACGGACAGTGTTAGCAATCAGCCCCAGCATTTT.

In its sample, this clone was seen a few times. The V call is TRBV28, the J call TRBJ2-7, with TRBD2 as a possible D gene (6 bases). This CDR3 is 13 amino acids long. Germline assignment: CDR1 MDHEN and CDR2 SYDVKM. V was pared by 9 bases and J by 0 bases, with 12 bases between. The DNA of the CDR3 is TGTGCCAGTCGTAGCGGAAGCTCCTACGAGCAGTACTTC. Protein product: CASRSGSSYEQYF.

This clone was seen only a few times. The chain joins TRBV7-9 to TRBJ2-7; D perhaps matches TRBD1 (5 bases). The CDR3 length is 12 residues. The V end was cut by 3 bases, the J end by 6 bases, with 9 bases between. CDR1 is SEHNR, CDR2 FQNEAQ, per germline (reference sequence). The CDR3 DNA sequence: TGTGCCAGCAGCTTGGTGGGGCCCGAGCAGTACTTC. Residues: CASSLVGPEQYF.

In its sample, this clone was seen once. This chain uses TRBV18 with TRBJ2-5, with D perhaps TRBD2 (5 bases). Trimming took off 2 bases at V and 4 bases at J, with 14 bases between the two ends. The V gene's germline CDR1 is KGHSH and CDR2 LQKENI. This CDR3 has 15 residues. The DNA of the CDR3 is TGTGCCAGCTCACCAAACGGTAATGGAGGAGAGACCCAGTACTTC. The encoded protein is CASSPNGNGGETQYF. The full variable domain, with the rest looked up from reference TRBV18 and TRBJ2-5, is NAGVMQNPRHLVRRRGQEARLRCSPMKGHSHVYWYRQLPEEGLKFMVYLQKENIIDESGMPKERFSAEFPKEGPSILRIQQVVRGDSAAYFCASSPNGNGGETQYFGPGTRLLVL.

V and J are TRBV9 and TRBJ1-3, with 7 bases identical to TRBD1. V shed 4 bases, J shed 0 bases, and the junction held 4 bases outside the gene matches. Germline CDR1 reads SGDLS; CDR2 reads YYNGEE. This CDR3 has 15 amino acids. CDR3 nucleotides: TGTGCCAGCAGCCTCGACAGGGCCTCTGGAAACACCATATATTTT. Residues: CASSLDRASGNTIYF. Full variable domain (rest looked up from reference TRBV9 and TRBJ1-3): DSGVTQTPKHLITATGQRVTLRCSPRSGDLSVYWYQQSLDQGLQFLIQYYNGEERAKGNILERFSAQQFPDLHSELNLSSLELGDSALYFCASSLDRASGNTIYFGEGSWLTVV.

The chain links TRBV3-1 (or the pseudogene TRBV3-2) to TRBJ1-5; no clear D. The CDR3 is 12 residues long. V was shortened by 1 base and J by 8 bases, with 6 bases between the two germline ends. CDR1 and CDR2 from the germline V gene are LGHDT and YNNKEL (reference sequence). CDR3 coding DNA: TGTGCCAGCAGCCAAGTCGGAGAGCCCCAGCATTTT. As protein: CASSQVGEPQHF.

This clone was recorded a few times. The chain joins TRBV18 to TRBJ1-5, with D uncertain. Germline values: CDR1 KGHSH, CDR2 LQKENI. Trimming left V 3 bases short and J 4 bases short, with 10 bases between. The CDR3 totals 14 residues. The CDR3 nucleotides read TGTGCCAGCTCACCCGGGGAGGGAAATCAGCCCCAGCATTTT. Its protein is CASSPGEGNQPQHF.

The chain recombines TRBV11-3 with TRBJ2-7, with TRBD2 as a possible D gene (6 bases). Trimming took off 6 bases at V and 3 bases at J, with 18 bases between the two ends. Germline-derived CDR1 and CDR2 are SGHNT and YENEEA. CDR3 length: 15 amino acids. CDR3 amino acids: CASSPHPGLSYEQYF. In DNA, the CDR3 is TGTGCCAGCAGTCCACATCCGGGACTGAGCTACGAGCAGTACTTC.

The CDR3 nucleotides are TGTGCCAGCAGCTCCGACCTGACAGGGTCCTATAATTCACCCCTCCACTTT. It specifies CASSSDLTGSYNSPLHF. The chain couples TRBV7-9 to TRBJ1-6; 7 bases match TRBD1. Germline trimming cut 4 bases from V and 1 base from J; bases unmatched to any gene: 7. The CDR3 has 17 residues. Germline V gene data show CDR1 as SEHNR and CDR2 as FQNEAQ (reference sequence).

The chain joins TRBV7-2 to TRBJ2-1; 7 positions match TRBD1. The length of the CDR3 is 13 residues. The germline gives CDR1 SGHTA, CDR2 FQGNSA. V was clipped by 0 bases and J by 9 bases; unmatched bases: 2. The CDR3 DNA follows: TGTGCCAGCAGCTTAGCAGGGGGCAGTGAGCAGTTCTTC. Its protein is CASSLAGGSEQFF.